These 6 T cell receptor beta chains originate from one sample sequenced in a study of identical twins. TCRdb reprocessed the 5' RACE reads via MiXCR and lists one record per CDR3 protein. The data contain about 530,000 distinct CDR3 sequences, around 20% of them singletons. The same sample was also used in a study of yellow fever vaccine responses in identical twins.

Sequences were obtained from CD4+ T cells sorted from blood. The receptors here all came from a woman between 18 and 29 years old in good health.

The table lists this clonotype with a few counts. The rearrangement links TRBV2 to TRBJ2-2, with D possibly being TRBD2 (6 bases). Between the trimmed V and J ends, which lost 1 base and 5 bases, there was a span of 11 bases. The CDR3 has 15 residues. In germline, CDR1 is SNHLY, CDR2 FYNNEI. This chain's CDR3 is CASSEDGGSTGELFF. The CDR3 DNA is TGTGCCAGCAGTGAAGATGGGGGGTCGACCGGGGAGCTGTTTTTT.

This chain connects TRBV11-3 to TRBJ2-5, with unresolved D. The V end was cut by 3 bases, the J end by 5 bases, with 7 bases between. The CDR3 has 12 amino acids. Germline V gene sequence: CDR1 SGHNT, CDR2 YENEEA. The CDR3 loop reads CASSFIVETQYF. The DNA for the CDR3 is TGTGCCAGCAGCTTTATCGTCGAGACCCAGTACTTC.

The CDR3 DNA is TGCGCCAGCAGCCCGGACAGGGGGACCGACGAGCAGTACTTC. This translates into CASSPDRGTDEQYF. The rearrangement joins TRBV5-1 to TRBJ2-7, with 10 bases that match TRBD1. The V gene's germline CDR1 is SGHRS and CDR2 YFSETQ. J gave up 5 bases and V 4 bases, and 6 bases lay outside the gene matches. CDR3 length: 14 residues. The full variable domain, its missing parts supplied by reference TRBV5-1 and TRBJ2-7, is KAGVTQTPRYLIKTRGQQVTLSCSPISGHRSVSWYQQTPGQGLQFLFEYFSETQRNKGNFPGRFSGRQFSNSRSEMNVSTLELGDSALYLCASSPDRGTDEQYFGPGTRLTVT.

The chain links TRBV3-1 to TRBJ1-2, with 9 positions matching TRBD1. Trimming removed 5 bases from V and 4 bases from J; junction bases left unmatched: 8. Germline loops: CDR1 LGHDT, CDR2 YNNKEL (reference sequence). CDR3 length equals 15 residues. The CDR3 region has the DNA TGTGCCAGCAGCTCAACCGGGACAGGGTTCTATGGCTACACCTTC. Amino acids: CASSSTGTGFYGYTF.

This sequence joins TRBV14 and TRBJ2-2, with a tentative D call TRBD1 (5 bases). The CDR3 totals 14 residues. Per the germline V gene, CDR1 is SGHDN and CDR2 is FVKESK. V gave up 5 bases and J gave up 7 bases, with 14 bases separating them. The CDR3 loop is CASSIRVFGGELFF. CDR3 nucleotide sequence: TGTGCCAGCAGCATCAGGGTTTTCGGCGGGGAGCTGTTTTTT.

This clonotype was seen a handful of times. V and J are TRBV4-2 and TRBJ2-3; 8 bases match TRBD2. The V gene's germline CDR1 is LGHNA and CDR2 YNFKEQ. The junction had 5 bases not matched to a gene; V was cut back by 3 bases and J by 6 bases. This CDR3 is built from 14 residues. CDR3 coding DNA: TGTGCCAGCAGCCAGGGCGGGAGGAGTGATACGCAGTATTTT. It codes for CASSQGGRSDTQYF.